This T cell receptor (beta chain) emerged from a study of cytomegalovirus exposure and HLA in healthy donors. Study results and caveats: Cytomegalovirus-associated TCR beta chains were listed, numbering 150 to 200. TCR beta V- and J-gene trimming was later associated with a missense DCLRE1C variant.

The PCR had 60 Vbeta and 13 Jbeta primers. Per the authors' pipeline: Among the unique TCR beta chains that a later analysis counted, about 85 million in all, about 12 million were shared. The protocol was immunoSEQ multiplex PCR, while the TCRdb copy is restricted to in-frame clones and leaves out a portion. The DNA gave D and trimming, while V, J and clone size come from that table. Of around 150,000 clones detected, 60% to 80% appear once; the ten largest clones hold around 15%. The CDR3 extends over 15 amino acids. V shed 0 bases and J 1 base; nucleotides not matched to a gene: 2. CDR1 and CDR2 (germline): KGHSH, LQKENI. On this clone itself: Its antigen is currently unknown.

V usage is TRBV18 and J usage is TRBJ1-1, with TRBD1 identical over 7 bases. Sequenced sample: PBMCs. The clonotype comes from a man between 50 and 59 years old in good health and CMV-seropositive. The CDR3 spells CASSPPGTANTEAFF. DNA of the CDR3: TGTGCCAGCTCACCACCCGGGACAGCGAACACTGAAGCTTTCTTT.